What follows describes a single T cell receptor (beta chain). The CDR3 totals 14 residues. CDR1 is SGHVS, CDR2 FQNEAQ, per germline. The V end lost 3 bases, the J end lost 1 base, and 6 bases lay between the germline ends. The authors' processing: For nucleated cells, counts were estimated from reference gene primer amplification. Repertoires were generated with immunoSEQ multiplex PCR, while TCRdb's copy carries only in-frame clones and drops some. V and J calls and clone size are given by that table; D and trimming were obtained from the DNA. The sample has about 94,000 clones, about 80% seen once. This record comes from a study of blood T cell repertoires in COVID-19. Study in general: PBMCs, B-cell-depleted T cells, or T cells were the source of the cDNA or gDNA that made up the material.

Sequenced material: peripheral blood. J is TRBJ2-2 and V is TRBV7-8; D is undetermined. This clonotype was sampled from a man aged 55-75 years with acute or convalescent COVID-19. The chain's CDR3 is CASSLNRNTGELFF. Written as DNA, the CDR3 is TGTGCCAGCAGCTTGAACAGGAACACCGGGGAGCTGTTTTTT.